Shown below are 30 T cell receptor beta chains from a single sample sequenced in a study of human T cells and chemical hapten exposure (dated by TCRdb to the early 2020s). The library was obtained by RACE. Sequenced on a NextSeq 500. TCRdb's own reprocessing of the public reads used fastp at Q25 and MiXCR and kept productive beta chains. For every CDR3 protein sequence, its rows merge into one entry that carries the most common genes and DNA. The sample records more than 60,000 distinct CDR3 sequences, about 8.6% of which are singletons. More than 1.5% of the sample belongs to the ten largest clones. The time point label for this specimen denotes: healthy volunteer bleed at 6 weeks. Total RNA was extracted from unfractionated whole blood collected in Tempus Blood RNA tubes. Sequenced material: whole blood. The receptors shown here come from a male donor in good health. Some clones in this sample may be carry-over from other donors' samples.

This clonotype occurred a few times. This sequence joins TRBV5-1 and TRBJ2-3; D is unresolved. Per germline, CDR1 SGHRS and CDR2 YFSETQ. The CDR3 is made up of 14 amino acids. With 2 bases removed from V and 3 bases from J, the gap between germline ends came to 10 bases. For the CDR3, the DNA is TGCGCCAGCAGCTTTTCTGACCTGACAGATACGCAGTATTTT. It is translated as CASSFSDLTDTQYF.

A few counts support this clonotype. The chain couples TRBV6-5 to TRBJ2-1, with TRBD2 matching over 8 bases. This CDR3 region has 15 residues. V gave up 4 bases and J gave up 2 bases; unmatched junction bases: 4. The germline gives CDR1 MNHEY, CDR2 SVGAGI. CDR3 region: CASSLAGSTYNEQFF. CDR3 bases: TGTGCCAGCAGTTTAGCGGGGTCGACCTACAATGAGCAGTTCTTC.

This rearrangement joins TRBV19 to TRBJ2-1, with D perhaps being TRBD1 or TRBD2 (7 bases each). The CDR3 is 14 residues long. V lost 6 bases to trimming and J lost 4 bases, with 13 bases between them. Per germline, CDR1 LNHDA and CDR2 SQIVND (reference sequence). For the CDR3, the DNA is TGTGCCAGTAGCTGGGGGGGACAGTACAATGAGCAGTTCTTC. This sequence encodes CASSWGGQYNEQFF.

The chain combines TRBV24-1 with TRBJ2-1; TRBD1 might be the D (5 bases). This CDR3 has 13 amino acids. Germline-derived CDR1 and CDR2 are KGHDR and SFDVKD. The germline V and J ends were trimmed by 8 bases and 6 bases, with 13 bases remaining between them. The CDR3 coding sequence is TGTGCCACCAAGGACACGGATGGCAATGAGCAGTTCTTC. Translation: CATKDTDGNEQFF.

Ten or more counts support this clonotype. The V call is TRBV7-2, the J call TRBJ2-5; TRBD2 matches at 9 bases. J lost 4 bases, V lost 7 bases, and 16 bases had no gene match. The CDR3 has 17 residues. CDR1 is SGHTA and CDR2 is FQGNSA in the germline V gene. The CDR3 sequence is CASTSVVGLARVETQYF. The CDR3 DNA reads TGTGCCAGCACCTCAGTCGTCGGACTAGCGAGAGTAGAGACCCAGTACTTC.

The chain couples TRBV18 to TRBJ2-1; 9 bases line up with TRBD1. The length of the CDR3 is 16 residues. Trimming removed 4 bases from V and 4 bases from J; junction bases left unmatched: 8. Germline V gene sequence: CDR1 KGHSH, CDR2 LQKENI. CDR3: CASSLGDREPYNEQFF. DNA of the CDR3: TGTGCCAGCTCACTTGGGGACAGGGAACCTTACAATGAGCAGTTCTTC.

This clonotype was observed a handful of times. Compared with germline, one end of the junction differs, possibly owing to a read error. CDR3 DNA sequence: TGCAGCGTTGAAGAAACCCCTCCCCCCCAGGCTGGGAATCGGCCCCAGCATTTT. Translation: CSVEETPPPQAGNRPQHF. The V call is TRBV29-1, the J call TRBJ1-5; D not resolved. This CDR3 is 18 amino acids long. Germline assignment: CDR1 SQVTM and CDR2 ANQGSEA.

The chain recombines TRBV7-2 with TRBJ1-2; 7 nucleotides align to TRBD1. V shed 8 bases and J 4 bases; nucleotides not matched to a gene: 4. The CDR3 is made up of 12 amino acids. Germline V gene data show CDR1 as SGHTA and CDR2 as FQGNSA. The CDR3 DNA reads TGTGCCAGCGCGGGACAGCCCTATGGCTACACCTTC. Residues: CASAGQPYGYTF.

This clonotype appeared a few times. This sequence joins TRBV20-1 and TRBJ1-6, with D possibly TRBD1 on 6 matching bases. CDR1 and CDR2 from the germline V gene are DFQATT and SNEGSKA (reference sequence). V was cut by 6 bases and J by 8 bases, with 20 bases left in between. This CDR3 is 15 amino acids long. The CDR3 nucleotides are TGCAGTGCCATCCTCCGGCAGGGGAAGGATTCACCCCTCCACTTT. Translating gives CSAILRQGKDSPLHF.

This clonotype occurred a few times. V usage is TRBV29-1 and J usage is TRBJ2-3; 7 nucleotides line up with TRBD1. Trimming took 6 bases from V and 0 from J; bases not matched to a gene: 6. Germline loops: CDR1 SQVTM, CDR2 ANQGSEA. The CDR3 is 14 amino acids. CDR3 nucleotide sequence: TGCAGCGTCGTGGACAGGTCTAGCACAGATACGCAGTATTTT. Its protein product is CSVVDRSSTDTQYF.

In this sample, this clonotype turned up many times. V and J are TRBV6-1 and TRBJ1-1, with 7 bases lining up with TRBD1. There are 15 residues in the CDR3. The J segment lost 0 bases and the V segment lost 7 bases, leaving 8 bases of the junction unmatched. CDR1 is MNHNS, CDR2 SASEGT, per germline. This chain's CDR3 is CASNPRQGMNTEAFF. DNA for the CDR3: TGTGCCAGCAACCCTAGACAGGGAATGAACACTGAAGCTTTCTTT.

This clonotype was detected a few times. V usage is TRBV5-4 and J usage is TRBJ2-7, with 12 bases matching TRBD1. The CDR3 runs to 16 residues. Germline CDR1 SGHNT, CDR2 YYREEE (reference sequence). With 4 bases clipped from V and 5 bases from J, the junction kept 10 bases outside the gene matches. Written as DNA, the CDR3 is TGTGCCAGCAGCAGTCCGTTACGGGACAGGGGGCACGAGCAGTACTTC. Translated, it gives CASSSPLRDRGHEQYF.

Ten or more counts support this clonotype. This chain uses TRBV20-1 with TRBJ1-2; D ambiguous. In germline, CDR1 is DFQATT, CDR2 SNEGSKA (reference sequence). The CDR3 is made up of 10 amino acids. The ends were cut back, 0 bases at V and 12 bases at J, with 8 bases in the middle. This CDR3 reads CSARDATHTF. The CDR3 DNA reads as TGCAGTGCTAGAGATGCCACCCACACCTTC.

As DNA, the CDR3 is TGTGCCAGCAGCTTAGTACAGGGTCCTTTTGAGACCCAGTACTTC. It yields the protein CASSLVQGPFETQYF. The genes are TRBV7-6 and TRBJ2-5; D is perhaps TRBD1 (6 bases). The germline V and J ends were trimmed by 1 base and 5 bases, with 14 bases remaining between them. The germline V gene encodes CDR1 SGHVS and CDR2 FNYEAQ. The CDR3 runs 15 residues.

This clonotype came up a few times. This CDR3 reads CASSSEAGSSYEQYF. The DNA of the CDR3 is TGTGCCAGCAGCTCAGAAGCGGGGAGCTCCTACGAGCAGTACTTC. The V call is TRBV7-9, the J call TRBJ2-7; TRBD2 matches at 7 bases. The CDR3 is 15 amino acids. Germline V gene data show CDR1 as SEHNR and CDR2 as FQNEAQ (reference sequence). V dropped 4 bases and J dropped 0; count of bases not matched to a gene: 6.

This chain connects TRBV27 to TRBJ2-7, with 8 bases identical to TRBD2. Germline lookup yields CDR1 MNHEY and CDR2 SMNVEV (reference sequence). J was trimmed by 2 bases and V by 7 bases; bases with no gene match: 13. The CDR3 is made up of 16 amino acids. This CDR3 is CASTKTTSARAYEQYF. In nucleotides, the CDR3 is TGTGCCAGCACCAAAACGACTAGCGCGAGGGCCTACGAGCAGTACTTC.

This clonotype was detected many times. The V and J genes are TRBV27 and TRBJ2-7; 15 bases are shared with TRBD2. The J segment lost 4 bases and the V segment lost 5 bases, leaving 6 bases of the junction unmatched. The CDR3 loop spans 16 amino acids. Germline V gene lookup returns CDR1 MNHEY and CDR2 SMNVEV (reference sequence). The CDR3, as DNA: TGTGCCAGCAGTCGGACTAGCGGGAGGGTAGGGTACGAGCAGTACTTC. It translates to CASSRTSGRVGYEQYF.

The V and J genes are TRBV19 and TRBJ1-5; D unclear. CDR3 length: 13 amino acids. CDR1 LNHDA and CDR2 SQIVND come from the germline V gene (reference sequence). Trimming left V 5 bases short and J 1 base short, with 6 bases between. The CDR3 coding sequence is TGTGCCAGTAGTTTTCAGAGCAATCAGCCCCAGCATTTT. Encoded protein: CASSFQSNQPQHF.

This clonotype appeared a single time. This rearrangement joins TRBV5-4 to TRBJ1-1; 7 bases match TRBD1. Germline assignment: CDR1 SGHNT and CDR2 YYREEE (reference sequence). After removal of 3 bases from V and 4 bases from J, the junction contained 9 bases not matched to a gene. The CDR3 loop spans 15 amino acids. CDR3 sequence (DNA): TGTGCCAGCAGCTCCGTTAACAGGGGCGGCACTGAAGCTTTCTTT. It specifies CASSSVNRGGTEAFF.

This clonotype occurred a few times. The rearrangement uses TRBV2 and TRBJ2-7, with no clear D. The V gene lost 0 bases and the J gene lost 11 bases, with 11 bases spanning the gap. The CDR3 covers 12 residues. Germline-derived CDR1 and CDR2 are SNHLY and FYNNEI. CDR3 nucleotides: TGTGCCAGCAGTGAAGCTCTCCGGCGAAAGTACTTC. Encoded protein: CASSEALRRKYF. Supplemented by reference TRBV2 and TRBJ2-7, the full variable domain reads EPEVTQTPSHQVTQMGQEVILRCVPISNHLYFYWYRQILGQKVEFLVSFYNNEISEKSEIFDDQFSVERPDGSNFTLKIRSTKLEDSAMYFCASSEALRRKYFGPGTRLTVT.

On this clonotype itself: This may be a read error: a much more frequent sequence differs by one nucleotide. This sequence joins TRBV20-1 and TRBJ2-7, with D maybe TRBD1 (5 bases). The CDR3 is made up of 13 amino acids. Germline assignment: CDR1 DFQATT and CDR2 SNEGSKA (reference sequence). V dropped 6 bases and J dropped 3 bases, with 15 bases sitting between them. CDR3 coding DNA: TGCAGTGCCTGGACATGGCAGGTCTACGAGCAGTACTTC. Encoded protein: CSAWTWQVYEQYF.

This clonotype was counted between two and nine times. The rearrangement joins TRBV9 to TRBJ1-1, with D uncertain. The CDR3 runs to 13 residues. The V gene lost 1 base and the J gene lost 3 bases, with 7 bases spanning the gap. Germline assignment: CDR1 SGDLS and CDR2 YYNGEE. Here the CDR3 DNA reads TGTGCCAGCAGCGTATCTGTACACACTGAAGCTTTCTTT. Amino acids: CASSVSVHTEAFF.

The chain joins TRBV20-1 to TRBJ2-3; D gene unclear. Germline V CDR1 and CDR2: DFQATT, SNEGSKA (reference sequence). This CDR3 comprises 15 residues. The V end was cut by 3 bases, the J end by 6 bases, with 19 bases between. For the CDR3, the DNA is TGCAGTGCTAGGGCGGTTATGGCAGCGAGCGATACGCAGTATTTT. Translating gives CSARAVMAASDTQYF.

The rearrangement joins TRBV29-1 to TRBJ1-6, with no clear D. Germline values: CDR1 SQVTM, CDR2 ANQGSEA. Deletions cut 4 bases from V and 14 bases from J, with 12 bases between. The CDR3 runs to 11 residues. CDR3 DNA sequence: TGCAGCGTTGTTATCGGCGTTACCCTCCACTTT. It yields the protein CSVVIGVTLHF.

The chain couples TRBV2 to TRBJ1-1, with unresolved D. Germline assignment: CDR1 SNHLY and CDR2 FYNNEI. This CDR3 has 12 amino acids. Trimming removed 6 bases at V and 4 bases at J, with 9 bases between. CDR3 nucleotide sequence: TGTGCCAGCAGACCTCAGGTCACTGAAGCTTTCTTT. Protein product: CASRPQVTEAFF.

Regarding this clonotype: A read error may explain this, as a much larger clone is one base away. CDR3 nucleotide sequence: TGTGCCAGCAGTGAACATCTATCTAGCGTCACAGATACGCAGTATTTT. It translates to CASSEHLSSVTDTQYF. The V call is TRBV25-1, the J call TRBJ2-3; a possible D gene is TRBD2 (6 bases). Germline V lookup: CDR1 MGHDK, CDR2 SYGVNS. The CDR3 is 16 amino acids. V lost 2 bases to trimming and J lost 2 bases, with 14 bases between them.

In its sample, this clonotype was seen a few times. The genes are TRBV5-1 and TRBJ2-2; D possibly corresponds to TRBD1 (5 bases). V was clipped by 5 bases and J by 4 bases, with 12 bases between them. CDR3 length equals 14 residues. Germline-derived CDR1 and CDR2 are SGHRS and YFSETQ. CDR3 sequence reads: CASSIQGGTGELFF. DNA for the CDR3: TGCGCCAGCAGTATCCAGGGTGGCACCGGGGAGCTGTTTTTT. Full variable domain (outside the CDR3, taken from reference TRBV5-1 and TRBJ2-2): KAGVTQTPRYLIKTRGQQVTLSCSPISGHRSVSWYQQTPGQGLQFLFEYFSETQRNKGNFPGRFSGRQFSNSRSEMNVSTLELGDSALYLCASSIQGGTGELFFGEGSRLTVL.

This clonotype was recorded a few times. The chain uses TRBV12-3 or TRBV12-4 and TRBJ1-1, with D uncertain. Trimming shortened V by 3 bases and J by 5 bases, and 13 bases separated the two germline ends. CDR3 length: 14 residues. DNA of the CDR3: TGTGCCAGCAGTTTGGTGTCCCCAAGGACTGAAGCTTTCTTT. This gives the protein CASSLVSPRTEAFF.

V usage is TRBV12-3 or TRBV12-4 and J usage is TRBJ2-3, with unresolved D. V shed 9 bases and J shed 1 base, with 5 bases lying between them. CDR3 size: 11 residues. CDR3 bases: TGTGCCAGTAGGGGCACAGATACGCAGTATTTT. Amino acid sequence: CASRGTDTQYF.

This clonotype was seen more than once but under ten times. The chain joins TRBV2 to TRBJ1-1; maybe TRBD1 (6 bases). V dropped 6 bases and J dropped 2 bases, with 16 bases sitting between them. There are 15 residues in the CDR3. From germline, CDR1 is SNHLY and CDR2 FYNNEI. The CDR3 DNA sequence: TGTGCCAGCAGGGCACAGGGAATTGTAAACACTGAAGCTTTCTTT. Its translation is CASRAQGIVNTEAFF. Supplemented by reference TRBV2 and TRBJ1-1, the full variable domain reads EPEVTQTPSHQVTQMGQEVILRCVPISNHLYFYWYRQILGQKVEFLVSFYNNEISEKSEIFDDQFSVERPDGSNFTLKIRSTKLEDSAMYFCASRAQGIVNTEAFFGQGTRLTVV.